These 30 T cell receptor beta chains share one sample of origin, sequenced in a study of T cells in Graves' hyperthyroidism and ophthalmopathy (dated by TCRdb to about 2019). The library relied on multiplex PCR. This sample was sequenced with an Illumina HiSeq 2000. TCR beta CDR3 regions were amplified from RNA transcripts. The TCR CDR3 was subjected to a first round of RT-PCR using the HTBI primer set and the Qiagen OneStep RT-PCR kit. TCRdb cleaned the public reads at Q25 with fastp, built clones with MiXCR and kept in-frame beta chains. For every CDR3 protein sequence, its rows merge into one entry that carries the most common genes and DNA. The sample profile shows roughly 570,000 distinct CDR3 sequences; around 42% of them were found once. The ten most abundant clones make up 7.5% to 8.5% of the sample. Material: peripheral blood or thyroid tissue (not recorded which). The receptors shown here come from a woman between 18 and 30 years old with Graves' hyperthyroidism.

This clonotype was seen repeatedly, ten times or more. The germline gene is not matched at one end of the junction; a read error may be the cause. The chain uses TRBV2 and TRBJ2-2, with 8 bases that match TRBD2. CDR3 length: 13 residues. Germline CDR1 and CDR2: SNHLY and FYNNEI. CDR3 in amino acids: CATRLAKTGELFF. CDR3 DNA sequence: TGTGCCACCCGACTAGCGAAAACCGGGGAGCTGTTTTTT.

The chain employs TRBV2 and TRBJ2-2; 7 positions agree with TRBD1. Germline-derived CDR1 and CDR2 are SNHLY and FYNNEI. J lost 7 bases, V lost 4 bases, and 3 bases had no gene match. This CDR3 comprises 13 residues. CDR3 DNA: TGTGCCAGCAGTGGACAGGGCATCGGGGAGCTGTTTTTT. Translated: CASSGQGIGELFF. The full variable domain, in which reference TRBV2 and TRBJ2-2 provide the parts outside the CDR3, is EPEVTQTPSHQVTQMGQEVILRCVPISNHLYFYWYRQILGQKVEFLVSFYNNEISEKSEIFDDQFSVERPDGSNFTLKIRSTKLEDSAMYFCASSGQGIGELFFGEGSRLTVL.

This clonotype was counted a few times. The rearrangement joins TRBV27 to TRBJ2-2; no clear D gene. V lost 5 bases and J lost 1, with 8 bases in between. The CDR3 loop spans 14 amino acids. CDR1 and CDR2 from the germline V gene are MNHEY and SMNVEV (reference sequence). CDR3 nucleotide sequence: TGTGCCAGCAGTGAAATCAAGAACACCGGGGAGCTGTTTTTT. Translated, it gives CASSEIKNTGELFF.

This clonotype has a count of ten or more. The chain carries TRBV12-3 or TRBV12-4 and TRBJ2-7; D gene unclear. The length of the CDR3 is 14 residues. The V and J ends lost 5 bases and 3 bases respectively, with 14 bases between them. The CDR3 nucleotides read TGTGCCAGCAGTACCGACCGGTCACGCTACGAGCAGTACTTC. It yields the protein CASSTDRSRYEQYF.

In its sample, this clonotype was seen once. A much more abundant neighbour one base away suggests this may be a read error. The chain uses TRBV12-3 or TRBV12-4 and TRBJ1-6, with D possibly TRBD1 on 5 matching bases. The CDR3 is 15 amino acids. CDR3 nucleotides: TGTGCCGGCAGCCACAAGGGGAACCCAGTTTCACCCCTCCACTTT. Protein sequence: CAGSHKGNPVSPLHF.

This clonotype was seen at least ten times. The chain couples TRBV20-1 to TRBJ1-1; 7 bases agree with TRBD1. Looked up from germline, CDR1 is DFQATT and CDR2 is SNEGSKA (reference sequence). The CDR3 runs to 13 residues. With 0 bases clipped from V and 7 bases from J, the junction kept 5 bases outside the gene matches. CDR3 residues: CSARETGTDEAFF. CDR3 bases: TGCAGTGCTAGAGAGACAGGGACTGATGAAGCTTTCTTT.

This clonotype was counted ten times or more. The rearrangement uses TRBV7-6 and TRBJ2-5; D assignment may be TRBD1 or TRBD2 (5 bases each). The CDR3 is 16 residues long. V shed 3 bases and J shed 4 bases, with 18 bases lying between them. Germline values: CDR1 SGHVS, CDR2 FNYEAQ. The CDR3 bases are TGTGCCAGCAGCTTGGGTCTCAGGGCCGAGGGAGAGACCCAGTACTTC. Translated, it gives CASSLGLRAEGETQYF. The variable domain in full, completed from reference TRBV7-6 and TRBJ2-5, reads GAGVSQSPRYKVTKRGQDVALRCDPISGHVSLYWYRQALGQGPEFLTYFNYEAQQDKSGLPNDRFSAERPEGSISTLTIQRTEQRDSAMYRCASSLGLRAEGETQYFGPGTRLLVL.

This clonotype was detected only once. The genes are TRBV15 and TRBJ2-7; 8 bases are shared with TRBD1. Germline V gene lookup returns CDR1 LNHNV and CDR2 YYDKDF (reference sequence). J was trimmed by 4 bases and V by 1 base; bases with no gene match: 3. This CDR3 is built from 14 residues. The CDR3 reads CATSRGTGRYEQYF. DNA of the CDR3: TGTGCCACCAGCAGAGGGACAGGGAGGTACGAGCAGTACTTC.

The chain links TRBV2 to TRBJ1-3; no reliable D call. V was trimmed by 4 bases and J by 4 bases, leaving 11 bases between them. The CDR3 spans 14 residues. Germline-derived CDR1 and CDR2 are SNHLY and FYNNEI. The DNA for the CDR3 is TGTGCCAGCAGTGGCCCAGGTGGCGGAAACACCATATATTTT. This gives the protein CASSGPGGGNTIYF.

This clonotype was detected ten times or more. The chain recombines TRBV6-6 with TRBJ2-7; 9 bases align to TRBD1. The CDR3 is 14 amino acids. In germline, CDR1 is MNHNY, CDR2 SVGAGI (reference sequence). V was clipped by 2 bases and J by 5 bases; unmatched bases: 4. The CDR3 nucleotides read TGTGCCAGCAGTTACATGGGACAGGGTAACGAGCAGTACTTC. Amino acids: CASSYMGQGNEQYF.

Ten or more counts support this clonotype. This chain links TRBV19 with TRBJ2-5, with a tentative D call TRBD2 (6 bases). This CDR3 is 13 amino acids long. Trimming took off 10 bases at V and 0 bases at J, with 12 bases between the two ends. Germline lookup yields CDR1 LNHDA and CDR2 SQIVND (reference sequence). The CDR3 sequence is CATSDRNQETQYF. Here the CDR3 DNA reads TGTGCCACTAGCGACAGAAACCAAGAGACCCAGTACTTC.

DNA for the CDR3: TGCAGCGTTGATCGGGAGGCCCGAGGAGAGGAGCAGTTCTTC. Translating gives CSVDREARGEEQFF. This rearrangement joins TRBV29-1 to TRBJ2-1, with TRBD2 identical over 7 bases. Per the germline V gene, CDR1 is SQVTM and CDR2 is ANQGSEA. CDR3 length equals 14 residues. Germline trimming cut 3 bases from V and 10 bases from J; bases unmatched to any gene: 12.

This chain connects TRBV7-8 to TRBJ2-6; 7 bases agree with TRBD2. The CDR3 runs 16 residues. The V and J ends lost 3 bases and 4 bases, in that order; junction bases with no gene match: 6. Germline CDR1 reads SGHVS; CDR2 reads FQNEAQ. The CDR3 nucleotides read TGTGCCAGCAGCTTGGCCGGGGGGAGGGGGGCCAACGTCCTGACTTTC. Translating gives CASSLAGGRGANVLTF. The full variable domain, completed using reference TRBV7-8 and TRBJ2-6, is GAGVSQSPRYKVAKRGQDVALRCDPISGHVSLFWYQQALGQGPEFLTYFQNEAQLDKSGLPSDRFFAERPEGSVSTLKIQRTQQEDSAVYLCASSLAGGRGANVLTFGAGSRLTVL.

The CDR3 protein is CASSLGQGASYTQHF. The CDR3 DNA reads as TGTGCCAGCAGCTTAGGACAAGGGGCGAGTTATACGCAGCATTTT. The chain recombines TRBV11-3 with TRBJ1-5; possible D gene TRBD1, 5 bases. CDR3 size: 15 residues. CDR1 is SGHNT, CDR2 YENEEA, per germline. V lost 1 base and J 13 bases, leaving 20 bases between the germline ends.

This clonotype showed up many times. The V call is TRBV7-9, the J call TRBJ1-5; possible D gene TRBD1, 5 bases. Germline V gives CDR1 SEHNR, CDR2 FQNEAQ (reference sequence). This CDR3 has 16 residues. V was shortened by 1 base and J by 3 bases, with 13 bases between the two germline ends. The CDR3 region is CASSLGTGRFNQPQHF. The CDR3 coding sequence is TGTGCCAGCAGCTTAGGCACGGGACGGTTCAATCAGCCCCAGCATTTT. The full variable domain, rest sourced from reference TRBV7-9 and TRBJ1-5, is DTGVSQNPRHKITKRGQNVTFRCDPISEHNRLYWYRQTLGQGPEFLTYFQNEAQLEKSRLLSDRFSAERPKGSFSTLEIQRTEQGDSAMYLCASSLGTGRFNQPQHFGDGTRLSIL.

Turning to this clonotype: The junction differs from germline at one of its ends, possibly a read error. V usage is TRBV5-5 and J usage is TRBJ1-5; D is ambiguous. The CDR3 is made up of 13 amino acids. Germline V CDR1 and CDR2: SGHKS, YYEKEE (reference sequence). Here the CDR3 reads CASSQALRQPQHF. For the CDR3, the DNA is TGCGCCAGCAGCCAAGCTCTCCGGCAGCCCCAGCATTTT.

The sample holds one count of this clonotype. CDR3 sequence (DNA): TGTGCCACCAGTGAAGAGCGGAGCCAAGAGACCCAGTACTTC. Translated, it gives CATSEERSQETQYF. The J gene is TRBJ2-5, the V gene TRBV24-1; D is perhaps TRBD2 (5 bases). CDR1 KGHDR and CDR2 SFDVKD come from the germline V gene. V gave up 4 bases and J gave up 1 base, with 9 bases separating them. CDR3 length equals 14 residues.

In regard to this clonotype: Sequence at one end of the junction differs from germline and may be a read error. The chain couples TRBV9 to TRBJ2-7; 7 nucleotides line up with TRBD2. The CDR3 is made up of 16 amino acids. CDR1 and CDR2 from the germline V gene are SGDLS and YYNGEE. CDR3 sequence: CASSVDGGYGAYEQYF. DNA of the CDR3: TGTGCCAGCAGCGTAGACGGGGGGTACGGGGCCTACGAGCAGTACTTT. The full variable domain, in which reference TRBV9 and TRBJ2-7 provide the parts outside the CDR3, is DSGVTQTPKHLITATGQRVTLRCSPRSGDLSVYWYQQSLDQGLQFLIQYYNGEERAKGNILERFSAQQFPDLHSELNLSSLELGDSALYFCASSVDGGYGAYEQYFGPGTRLTVT.

The rearrangement links TRBV7-2 to TRBJ2-5; 9 bases are a match to TRBD1. The CDR3 is 15 residues long. J lost 2 bases, V lost 5 bases, and 6 bases had no gene match. Germline V gene lookup returns CDR1 SGHTA and CDR2 FQGNSA. CDR3 residues: CASSPPGQGQETQYF. The CDR3 DNA reads TGTGCCAGCAGCCCGCCGGGACAGGGACAAGAGACCCAGTACTTC.

The chain has TRBV20-1 and TRBJ2-7; 15 bases line up with TRBD2. Germline V gives CDR1 DFQATT, CDR2 SNEGSKA (reference sequence). The CDR3 length is 18 residues. V shed 2 bases, J shed 7 bases, and the junction held 15 bases outside the gene matches. The chain's CDR3 is CSARPPPGTSGRLGEQYF. CDR3 nucleotide sequence: TGCAGTGCTAGACCGCCTCCCGGGACTAGCGGGAGGCTTGGAGAGCAGTACTTC.

This sequence joins TRBV25-1 and TRBJ2-3, with 9 bases lining up with TRBD2. This CDR3 region has 17 residues. Looked up from germline, CDR1 is MGHDK and CDR2 is SYGVNS. V lost 5 bases to trimming and J lost 2 bases; unmatched junction nucleotides: 11. The CDR3: CASSLGAGGPNTDTQYF. Here the CDR3 DNA reads TGTGCCAGCAGTTTAGGGGCGGGAGGGCCTAACACAGATACGCAGTATTTT.

There are many counts of this clonotype. This CDR3 is CSVDVGREGSETQYF. In nucleotides, the CDR3 is TGCAGCGTTGACGTGGGGCGGGAGGGCAGTGAGACCCAGTACTTC. The genes are TRBV29-1 and TRBJ2-5; TRBD2 matches 9 bases. The CDR3 loop spans 15 amino acids. Germline V gene data show CDR1 as SQVTM and CDR2 as ANQGSEA. Unmatched junction bases numbered 10, after V lost 3 bases and J lost 5 bases. The full variable domain, in which reference TRBV29-1 and TRBJ2-5 provide the parts outside the CDR3, is SAVISQKPSRDICQRGTSLTIQCQVDSQVTMMFWYRQQPGQSLTLIATANQGSEATYESGFVIDKFPISRPNLTFSTLTVSNMSPEDSSIYLCSVDVGREGSETQYFGPGTRLLVL.

The J gene is TRBJ2-7, the V gene TRBV12-3 or TRBV12-4, with 7 bases that match TRBD2. The V gene end was trimmed by 6 bases and the J gene end by 5 bases; junction bases not matched to a gene: 13. The CDR3 totals 15 residues. CDR3: CASSYGRNLYNEQYF. In nucleotides, the CDR3 is TGTGCCAGCAGCTACGGGAGGAACCTGTACAACGAGCAGTACTTC.

The chain recombines TRBV12-3 or TRBV12-4 with TRBJ2-7; D is uncertain. There are 11 residues in the CDR3. V lost 5 bases to trimming and J lost 7 bases, with 9 bases between them. The CDR3 sequence is CASSPMGEQYF. The CDR3, as DNA: TGTGCCAGCAGTCCGATGGGTGAGCAGTACTTC.

This clonotype has at least ten counts. The chain links TRBV20-1 to TRBJ1-5, with TRBD1 identical over 11 bases. J gave up 7 bases and V 6 bases, and 5 bases lay outside the gene matches. Germline CDR1 reads DFQATT; CDR2 reads SNEGSKA (reference sequence). The CDR3 contains 13 residues. CDR3 loop: CSAYGTGGQPQHF. CDR3 nucleotides: TGCAGTGCCTACGGGACAGGGGGGCAGCCCCAGCATTTT.

This clonotype came up many times. The chain carries TRBV5-4 and TRBJ1-4, with D perhaps TRBD1 (5 bases). Per the germline V gene, CDR1 is SGHNT and CDR2 is YYREEE (reference sequence). The CDR3 is 15 amino acids. Deletions cut 4 bases from V and 4 bases from J, with 14 bases between. CDR3 region: CASSHGGPGNEKLFF. The CDR3 DNA sequence: TGTGCCAGCAGCCACGGGGGACCTGGTAATGAAAAACTGTTTTTT.

This clonotype has a count of ten or more. The CDR3 does not close with the conserved phenylalanine or tryptophan, likely indicating a read error. The V and J genes are TRBV24-1 and TRBJ1-1; tentative D call: TRBD1 (6 bases). The germline gives CDR1 KGHDR, CDR2 SFDVKD. The V and J ends lost 10 bases and 0 bases respectively, with 17 bases between them. The CDR3 has 15 amino acids. The CDR3 region is CATRDTGSMNTEAFS. Here the CDR3 DNA reads TGTGCCACAAGAGATACAGGGTCTATGAACACTGAAGCTTTCTCT.

The chain joins TRBV19 to TRBJ1-2, with TRBD1 matching 8 bases. The length of the CDR3 is 15 residues. V shed 5 bases and J 8 bases; nucleotides not matched to a gene: 13. Germline V gives CDR1 LNHDA, CDR2 SQIVND (reference sequence). The chain's CDR3 is CASSPLTGEGDGYTF. The CDR3 coding sequence is TGTGCCAGTAGTCCCCTGACAGGGGAAGGTGACGGCTACACCTTC.

This clonotype was seen at least ten times. V usage is TRBV6-7 and J usage is TRBJ2-5; perhaps TRBD2 as D (6 bases). TRBV6-7 is marked as an open reading frame, function uncertain. The CDR3 sequence is 13 residues long. With 11 bases removed from V and 2 bases from J, the gap between germline ends came to 15 bases. CDR3 region: CAGTGEDQETQYF. The DNA of the CDR3 is TGTGCCGGTACGGGGGAGGATCAAGAGACCCAGTACTTC.

The CDR3 coding sequence is TGTGCCTGGAGTGTGTGGGGGCGCTTGGCTGAAGCTTTCTTT. Translated: CAWSVWGRLAEAFF. This chain uses TRBV30 with TRBJ1-1, with D possibly TRBD1 on 6 matching bases. V lost 0 bases, J lost 6 bases, and 14 bases lay in between. The CDR3 has 14 amino acids. Germline assignment: CDR1 GTSNPN and CDR2 SVGIG (reference sequence).